Each of the 18 T cell receptor beta chains below was sequenced from the same sample in a study of cytomegalovirus exposure and HLA in healthy donors. 13 Jbeta primers and 60 Vbeta primers were used for the PCR. The assay was immunoSEQ multiplex PCR, and TCRdb's table has in-frame clones only and misses some. The data show about 140,000 clones, 80% seen once. Sequencing used PBMCs. All receptors come from a man under 40 in good health and CMV-seronegative.

This chain uses TRBV9 with TRBJ2-7; D perhaps matches TRBD2 (7 bases). The CDR3 loop spans 14 amino acids. Per germline, CDR1 SGDLS and CDR2 YYNGEE. V lost 6 bases to trimming and J lost 3 bases, with 16 bases between them. CDR3 loop: CASTKGEGDYEQYF. CDR3 in DNA: TGTGCCAGCACCAAAGGGGAGGGGGACTACGAGCAGTACTTC.

In its sample, this clone was seen once. The J gene is TRBJ1-1, the V gene TRBV28; no firm D call. Looked up from germline, CDR1 is MDHEN and CDR2 is SYDVKM. The V gene lost 2 bases and the J gene lost 1 base, with 8 bases spanning the gap. The CDR3 has 14 residues. The chain's CDR3 is CASSLGRSNTEAFF. For the CDR3, the DNA is TGTGCCAGCAGTTTAGGGCGCTCGAACACTGAAGCTTTCTTT.

The CDR3 protein is CASSGPPSGSTDTQYF. CDR3 coding DNA: TGTGCCAGCAGCGGTCCCCCTAGCGGGAGCACAGATACGCAGTATTTT. The V and J genes are TRBV9 and TRBJ2-3; 8 bases match TRBD2. The CDR3 totals 16 residues. Unmatched junction bases numbered 6, after V lost 3 bases and J lost 0 bases. CDR1 is SGDLS and CDR2 is YYNGEE in the germline V gene.

The chain has TRBV28 and TRBJ1-1; D possibly corresponds to TRBD1 (6 bases). The CDR3 runs to 15 residues. The V end was cut by 6 bases, the J end by 1 base, with 15 bases between. Germline loops: CDR1 MDHEN, CDR2 SYDVKM. This CDR3 reads CASRPHRAGNTEAFF. CDR3 nucleotide sequence: TGTGCCAGCAGACCCCACAGGGCGGGGAACACTGAAGCTTTCTTT.

The V and J genes are TRBV10-3 and TRBJ2-5; 8 nucleotides match TRBD1. The germline V gene encodes CDR1 ENHRY and CDR2 SYGVKD. This CDR3 is built from 13 residues. J gave up 2 bases and V 6 bases, and 2 bases lay outside the gene matches. The CDR3 sequence: CAIRRQGQETQYF. Here the CDR3 DNA reads TGTGCCATCAGACGACAGGGGCAAGAGACCCAGTACTTC.

V and J are TRBV7-9 and TRBJ2-3; the match to TRBD1 covers 7 bases. The trim removed 4 bases at V and 2 bases at J, leaving 6 bases unmatched. This CDR3 contains 15 residues. Germline values: CDR1 SEHNR, CDR2 FQNEAQ (reference sequence). The chain's CDR3 is CASSSSTGNTDTQYF. CDR3 DNA: TGTGCCAGCAGCTCCTCGACAGGGAACACAGATACGCAGTATTTT.

This chain connects TRBV28 to TRBJ2-7; TRBD2 matches 12 bases. Germline V gives CDR1 MDHEN, CDR2 SYDVKM. With V trimmed by 3 bases and J by 4 bases, 1 base remained unmatched. The CDR3 runs 14 residues. The CDR3 region has the DNA TGTGCCAGCAGTTTCGGGACTAGCGGGTACGAGCAGTACTTC. Translation: CASSFGTSGYEQYF.

V is TRBV6-1 and J is TRBJ1-5; no clear D gene. V gave up 1 base and J gave up 3 bases, with 13 bases separating them. Germline V gene data show CDR1 as MNHNS and CDR2 as SASEGT. The CDR3 covers 16 residues. The chain's CDR3 is CASSEEGERVNQPQHF. CDR3 DNA sequence: TGTGCCAGCAGTGAAGAGGGAGAGAGGGTCAATCAGCCCCAGCATTTT.

This clone was observed a single time. This chain uses TRBV4-1 with TRBJ1-4; perhaps TRBD1 as D (6 bases). Germline V gives CDR1 MGHRA, CDR2 YSYEKL. This CDR3 is 15 amino acids long. V was clipped by 3 bases and J by 7 bases, with 15 bases between them. This CDR3 is CASSHLQQGSEKLFF. CDR3 nucleotides: TGCGCCAGCAGCCATCTCCAACAGGGCTCTGAAAAACTGTTTTTT.

The chain joins TRBV7-3 to TRBJ2-7; 10 bases agree with TRBD1. Germline assignment: CDR1 SGHTA and CDR2 FQGTGA. The CDR3 covers 14 residues. With V trimmed by 4 bases and J by 6 bases, 6 bases remained unmatched. CDR3 amino acids: CASSYSGTGAEQYF. In DNA, the CDR3 is TGTGCCAGCAGCTACTCCGGGACAGGGGCCGAGCAGTACTTC.

The CDR3 sequence is CASSYSEGLGNQPQHF. The CDR3 DNA is TGTGCCAGCAGTTACTCTGAGGGACTGGGCAATCAGCCCCAGCATTTT. The J gene is TRBJ1-5, the V gene TRBV6-6, with D perhaps TRBD1 (5 bases). The germline V gene encodes CDR1 MNHNY and CDR2 SVGAGI (reference sequence). The V end was cut by 0 bases, the J end by 2 bases, with 11 bases between. The CDR3 extends over 16 amino acids.

The V and J genes are TRBV27 and TRBJ1-1; D gene unclear. The V gene's germline CDR1 is MNHEY and CDR2 SMNVEV (reference sequence). Trimming pared 7 bases from V and 9 bases from J, leaving 12 bases between. The length of the CDR3 is 11 residues. CDR3 sequence: CASTGAFKAFF. Here the CDR3 DNA reads TGTGCCAGCACAGGTGCCTTTAAAGCTTTCTTT.

The V call is TRBV4-1, the J call TRBJ1-2; D remains unclear. The CDR3 has 13 amino acids. Germline lookup yields CDR1 MGHRA and CDR2 YSYEKL. Trimming removed 5 bases at V and 3 bases at J, with 10 bases between. CDR3 loop: CASSKRGDYGYTF. CDR3 bases: TGCGCCAGCAGCAAACGGGGTGACTATGGCTACACCTTC.

This clone came up a few times. CDR3 residues: CASSLAGQGRYEQYF. CDR3 DNA: TGTGCCAGCAGTTTGGCGGGACAGGGGAGATACGAGCAGTACTTC. The chain joins TRBV28 to TRBJ2-7; 10 bases agree with TRBD1. This CDR3 contains 15 residues. Germline V gives CDR1 MDHEN, CDR2 SYDVKM. The trim removed 3 bases at V and 4 bases at J, leaving 6 bases unmatched.

The rearrangement links TRBV30 to TRBJ2-7; possible D gene TRBD1, 6 bases. Between the trimmed V and J ends, which lost 1 base and 5 bases, there was a span of 21 bases. Germline V CDR1 and CDR2: GTSNPN, SVGIG (reference sequence). The CDR3 length is 16 residues. The CDR3 loop reads CAWSGAGASLSHEQYF. CDR3 nucleotide sequence: TGTGCCTGGAGTGGGGCAGGGGCGTCCCTGTCTCACGAGCAGTACTTC.

This clone was picked up one time. This chain connects TRBV7-9 to TRBJ2-3, with D possibly TRBD2 on 5 matching bases. V was pared by 5 bases and J by 2 bases, with 14 bases between. CDR1 and CDR2 (germline): SEHNR, FQNEAQ (reference sequence). The CDR3 is 15 amino acids. CDR3 in DNA: TGTGCCAGCAGCCAGGAGGCCGCAGCCACAGATACGCAGTATTTT. Protein sequence: CASSQEAAATDTQYF. Combining the CDR3 with reference TRBV7-9 and TRBJ2-3 gives the whole variable domain DTGVSQNPRHKITKRGQNVTFRCDPISEHNRLYWYRQTLGQGPEFLTYFQNEAQLEKSRLLSDRFSAERPKGSFSTLEIQRTEQGDSAMYLCASSQEAAATDTQYFGPGTRLTVL.

The chain uses TRBV9 and TRBJ2-1, with 11 nucleotides matching TRBD2. J was trimmed by 6 bases and V by 2 bases; bases with no gene match: 7. The CDR3 length is 16 residues. The germline CDR1 and CDR2 sequences are SGDLS and YYNGEE. The CDR3 nucleotides read TGTGCCAGCAGCGTTAGAACTAGCGGGAGCTTCAATGAGCAGTTCTTC. Translating gives CASSVRTSGSFNEQFF.

The chain has TRBV28 and TRBJ2-1; 8 bases are shared with TRBD1. Trimming at V came to 7 bases and at J to 0 bases, leaving 11 bases not matched to a gene. The CDR3 contains 17 residues. The V gene's germline CDR1 is MDHEN and CDR2 SYDVKM. This CDR3 is CASKFGRTGSSYNEQFF. The CDR3 nucleotides read TGTGCCAGCAAATTTGGAAGGACAGGGAGCTCCTACAATGAGCAGTTCTTC.